This T cell receptor (beta chain) originates from a study of patients and donors after allogeneic stem cell transplantation (dated by TCRdb to about 2020). CDR1 and CDR2 (MDHEN, SYDVKM) derive from the germline V gene. Inclusive of the bounding cysteine and phenylalanine, the CDR3 is 12 residues long. Left in the record is the CDR3 DNA by itself, 36 bases read in frame from the first base. A distance of 7 bases separates the germline ends of V and J, which lose 7 bases and 1 base respectively. The sample holds a few counts of this clonotype. Its target antigen remains unknown. Per-nucleotide qualities are absent, and no much larger clonotype sits a single base away. Receptors were amplified or captured by RT-PCR. These reads were obtained on a NextSeq 550. TCRdb reanalyzed the raw reads on its own, using fastp at Q25 for trimming and MiXCR for clone calling, and kept in-frame beta chains. Duplicate CDR3 protein sequences are folded into a single record with the most common DNA and genes. This sample has 84,000 or so distinct CDR3 sequences in its table, and about 48% of those were observed once. The biggest ten clones account for more than 55% of the sample.

Sequenced material: blood, either unsorted or a sorted T cell fraction (not recorded which). This TCR came from a human donor who was either an allogeneic HSCT recipient or a stem cell or donor lymphocyte infusion donor (not recorded which). It is not recorded whose cells these are; they may come from a transplant donor. The chain links TRBV28 with TRBJ1-2, with no confident D gene call. The DNA sequence reads TGTGCCAGCAATACAGATAACTATGGCTACACCTTC. Its translation reads: CASNTDNYGYTF.